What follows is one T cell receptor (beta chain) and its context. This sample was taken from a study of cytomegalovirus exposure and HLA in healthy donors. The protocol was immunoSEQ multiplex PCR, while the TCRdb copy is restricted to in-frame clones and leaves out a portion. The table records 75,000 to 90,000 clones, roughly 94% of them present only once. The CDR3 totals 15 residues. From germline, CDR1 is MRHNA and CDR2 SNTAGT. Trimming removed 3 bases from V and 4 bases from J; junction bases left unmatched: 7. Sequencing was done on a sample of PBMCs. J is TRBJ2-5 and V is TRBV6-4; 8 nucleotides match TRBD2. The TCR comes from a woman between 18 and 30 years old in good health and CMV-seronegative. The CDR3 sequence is CASSESAGGRETQYF. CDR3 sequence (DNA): TGTGCCAGCAGTGAATCGGCGGGGGGCCGAGAGACCCAGTACTTC.